The rows below give T cell receptor beta chains drawn from one sample of a study of blood T cell repertoires in COVID-19. TCRdb's copy holds only in-frame clones and misses some; the assay was immunoSEQ multiplex PCR. The profile shows around 200,000 clones, about 88% of them singletons. Sequences were obtained from PBMCs or T cells enriched from blood (not recorded which). The receptors originated from a woman in her twenties or thirties who had been exposed to COVID-19. CDR3s include the opening cysteine and the closing phenylalanine or tryptophan. D genes are given only for firm matches. The size field is filled for only some rows; it gives once, few, many or a size class.

v_call	j_call	d_call	clone_size	cdr3_aa	cdr3_nt
TRBV27	TRBJ1-1	-	once	CASSLQGNTEAFF	TGTGCCAGCAGTTTACAGGGGAACACTGAAGCTTTCTTT
TRBV6-4	TRBJ1-2	TRBD1	-	CASRDRESFGGYTF	TGTGCCAGCAGAGACAGGGAGAGTTTCGGGGGCTACACCTTC
TRBV30	TRBJ1-6	-	-	CAWTTGLSGPLHF	TGTGCCTGGACCACAGGCCTCTCCGGACCCCTCCACTTT
TRBV23-1	TRBJ1-1	TRBD1	-	CASSQQGQGKTFF	TGCGCCAGCAGTCAACAGGGACAGGGTAAAACTTTCTTT
TRBV28	TRBJ2-7	TRBD1	-	CASSIQGFYEQYF	TGTGCCAGCAGTATACAGGGGTTCTACGAGCAGTACTTC
TRBV9	TRBJ2-3	TRBD2	-	CASSASSGGVADTQYF	TGTGCCAGCAGCGCCTCTAGCGGGGGGGTAGCAGATACGCAGTATTTT
TRBV27	TRBJ1-1	-	-	CASSASAGLTEAFF	TGTGCCAGCAGCGCGTCGGCAGGGTTGACTGAAGCTTTCTTT
TRBV19	TRBJ1-2	TRBD1	-	CASSPGQGAYGYTF	TGTGCCAGTAGTCCGGGACAGGGGGCTTATGGCTACACCTTC
TRBV19	TRBJ2-3	-	-	CASSMGGGTDTQYF	TGTGCCAGTAGTATGGGGGGTGGTACAGATACGCAGTATTTT
TRBV7-2	TRBJ2-3	-	-	CASSARGSNTDTQYF	TGTGCCAGCAGCGCCCGGGGGTCCAACACAGATACGCAGTATTTT
TRBV19	TRBJ2-7	TRBD1	-	CASNSGTGPYEQYF	TGTGCCAGTAATTCCGGGACAGGGCCCTACGAGCAGTACTTC
TRBV30	TRBJ1-3	-	-	CAWSVKGRNTIYF	TGTGCCTGGAGTGTAAAGGGGCGTAACACCATATATTTT
TRBV5-6	TRBJ2-7	TRBD2	-	CASSMTSGRLSSYEQYF	TGTGCCAGCAGTATGACTAGCGGGCGTCTTAGCTCCTACGAGCAGTACTTC
TRBV5-4	TRBJ2-5	TRBD1	-	CASSRPGQGETQYF	TGTGCCAGCAGTCGCCCGGGACAGGGAGAGACCCAGTACTTC
TRBV6-5	TRBJ1-3	TRBD1	-	CASTGDRGHTIYF	TGTGCCAGCACGGGGGACAGGGGACACACCATATATTTT
TRBV6-5	TRBJ2-3	-	-	CASTSPVGGTDTQYF	TGTGCCAGCACTTCCCCCGTAGGGGGCACAGATACGCAGTATTTT
TRBV19	TRBJ1-5	-	-	CASSISPPRVSRNQPQHF	TGTGCCAGTAGTATAAGCCCTCCCCGTGTGTCTCGCAATCAGCCCCAGCATTTT
TRBV23-1	TRBJ2-7	TRBD1	-	CASSGRGLNWEQYF	TGCGCCAGCAGTGGCAGGGGGCTGAATTGGGAGCAGTACTTC
TRBV7-9	TRBJ1-2	-	once	CASSSVSPDKAF	TGTGCCAGCAGCTCCGTTTCCCCGGACAAGGCCTTC
TRBV21-1	TRBJ2-1	-	-	CASFITGTGEVNEQFF	TGTGCCAGTTTCATAACCGGGACAGGGGAGGTCAATGAGCAGTTCTTC
TRBV28	TRBJ2-5	TRBD1	once	CASSPSPSGQSQETQYF	TGTGCCAGCAGTCCTTCTCCGTCGGGACAGAGCCAAGAGACCCAGTACTTC
TRBV10-3	TRBJ1-2	-	-	CAISESEYGYTF	TGTGCCATCAGTGAGTCCGAGTATGGCTACACCTTC
TRBV14	TRBJ1-2	-	-	CASRKWEAANYGYTF	TGTGCCAGCAGGAAGTGGGAGGCTGCTAACTATGGCTACACCTTC
TRBV4-2	TRBJ1-2	-	-	CASTPPAGRDYGYTF	TGTGCCAGCACCCCTCCTGCAGGGAGGGACTATGGCTACACCTTC
TRBV2	TRBJ2-7	-	-	CASSEGFQNYEQYF	TGTGCCAGCAGTGAAGGTTTCCAGAACTACGAGCAGTACTTC
TRBV18	TRBJ1-1	-	-	CASSKVGGGNTEAFF	TGTGCCAGCTCCAAGGTGGGGGGAGGGAACACTGAAGCTTTCTTT
TRBV19	TRBJ1-5	-	once	CASSIWQDMSQPQHF	TGTGCCAGTAGTATCTGGCAGGATATGAGTCAGCCCCAGCATTTT
TRBV21-1	TRBJ1-1	-	-	CASSKGLSNMNTEAFF	TGTGCCAGCAGCAAAGGACTTAGTAACATGAACACTGAAGCTTTCTTT
TRBV11-2	TRBJ1-6	-	-	CASSLGGLRSPLHF	TGTGCCAGCAGCTTGGGCGGGTTACGTTCACCCCTCCACTTT
TRBV14	TRBJ2-4	TRBD1	-	CASSPDQDRARNIQYF	TGTGCCAGCAGCCCCGACCAGGACAGGGCGAGAAACATTCAGTACTTC
TRBV5-1	TRBJ2-6	-	-	CASSLWGPSGANVLTF	TGCGCCAGCAGCTTGTGGGGGCCCAGTGGGGCCAACGTCCTGACTTTC
TRBV7-2	TRBJ2-3	TRBD1	-	CASSLGDRGVTDTQYF	TGTGCCAGCAGCTTAGGGGACAGGGGAGTGACAGATACGCAGTATTTT
TRBV27	TRBJ1-2	-	-	CASSATLNYGYTF	TGTGCCAGCAGTGCGACACTTAACTATGGCTACACCTTC
TRBV27	TRBJ2-4	TRBD1	-	CASRPRDRGPKNIQYF	TGTGCCAGCCGCCCCCGGGACAGGGGACCCAAAAACATTCAGTACTTC
TRBV2	TRBJ2-3	-	-	CASTALGSTDTQYF	TGTGCCAGCACCGCCCTAGGTAGCACAGATACGCAGTATTTT
TRBV19	TRBJ1-2	-	once	CASSTPQTGANYGYTF	TGTGCCAGTAGTACCCCCCAAACAGGTGCGAACTATGGCTACACCTTC
TRBV5-1	TRBJ1-3	TRBD1	-	CASSPGPTGSSGNTIYF	TGCGCCAGCAGCCCGGGCCCGACAGGGTCCTCTGGAAACACCATATATTTT
TRBV5-1	TRBJ2-1	TRBD2	once	CASRPAGLAANEQFF	TGCGCCAGCAGACCCGCGGGACTAGCGGCCAATGAGCAGTTCTTC
TRBV19	TRBJ2-3	TRBD1	-	CASSTPDRGTDTQYF	TGTGCCAGTAGTACCCCGGACAGGGGCACAGATACGCAGTATTTT
TRBV3-1/TRBV3-2	TRBJ2-3	-	-	CASSTNGGHTQYF	TGTGCCAGCAGCACCAACGGGGGACATACGCAGTATTTT
TRBV6-2/TRBV6-3	TRBJ2-7	-	-	CASSYFGTYEQYF	TGTGCCAGCAGTTATTTCGGTACCTACGAGCAGTACTTC
TRBV3-1/TRBV3-2	TRBJ1-4	-	-	CASSQAGRRYNEKLFF	TGTGCCAGCAGCCAGGCAGGACGGAGGTATAATGAAAAACTGTTTTTT
TRBV5-1	TRBJ1-2	TRBD1	-	CASSWGDRENYGYTF	TGCGCCAGCAGCTGGGGGGACAGGGAAAACTATGGCTACACCTTC
TRBV6-5	TRBJ2-7	-	few	CASSYGVNYEQYF	TGTGCCAGCAGTTACGGAGTAAATTACGAGCAGTACTTC